This is a list of T cell receptor beta chains from one sample in a study of high-grade serous ovarian cancer treatment subgroups. The repertoire was sequenced with immunoSEQ multiplex PCR; TCRdb's copy has only in-frame clones and lacks some. The sample lists around 15,000 clones, 73% seen once, with more than 3.5% in the top ten. The sample comprised tumor tissue. These receptors came from a human donor with high-grade serous ovarian cancer. Both conserved end residues are part of each CDR3.

v_gene	j_gene	CDR3aa
TRBV7-9	TRBJ2-1	CASSLTRGGRNEQFF
TRBV7-2	TRBJ2-7	CASSLGDRDSYEQYF
TRBV4-3	TRBJ1-1	CASSQDFGTGNTNTEAFF
TRBV11-2	TRBJ2-3	CASSTQGASGSSTDTQYF
TRBV4-1	TRBJ2-3	CASSQYAPGTGPETDTQYF
TRBV7-7	TRBJ2-5	CASSLPGKKETQYF
TRBV7-2	TRBJ2-7	CASSPRDPTYEQYF
TRBV28	TRBJ1-5	CASSAPGTLYSNQPQHF
TRBV9	TRBJ2-7	CASSEDSQGVLGGQYF
TRBV9	TRBJ2-3	CASSQTRLAGGHTDTQYF
TRBV7-6	.	CASSLEPSTRHEQYF
TRBV6-5	TRBJ1-5	CASSYREPIWQHF
TRBV4-2	TRBJ2-5	CASSQAPSGGGGETQYF
TRBV4-3	TRBJ2-3	CASASGNTDTQYF
TRBV7-9	TRBJ1-1	CASSLEGGNTEAFF
TRBV15	TRBJ1-4	CATSRDSGRDNEKLFF
TRBV30	TRBJ2-1	CAWSVMGNEQFF
TRBV4-2	TRBJ1-1	CASSQEAANTEAFF
TRBV5-5	TRBJ1-4	CASSFQGAVLFF
TRBV7-9	TRBJ2-5	CASSGRGSVETQYF
TRBV30	TRBJ1-5	CAWSGGAGKLGSNQPQHF
TRBV28	TRBJ1-1	CASSLRQGEAFF
TRBV29-1	TRBJ2-1	CSVVQGGSYNEQFF
TRBV19	TRBJ2-7	CASSPRTGAGEQYF